This T cell receptor (beta chain) was captured in a study of Graves' ophthalmopathy and Graves' hyperthyroidism. Amplification of TCR beta CDR3 regions used RNA transcripts. The first-round RT-PCR employed HTBI primers together with the Qiagen OneStep RT-PCR kit. A multiplex PCR was then performed as the second round. TCRdb ran MiXCR on the multiplex PCR reads and lists one entry per CDR3 protein. The table includes 200,000 to 250,000 distinct CDR3 sequences, less than 55% detected once. Researchers turned away patients with other autoimmune diseases, uncontrolled infections, pregnancy or lactation. What supplied the PBMCs was roughly 10 ml of fresh peripheral blood. CDR3 size: 15 residues. Trimming took 5 bases from V and 5 from J, leaving 18 bases between them.

The J gene is TRBJ2-5, the V gene TRBV12-3 or TRBV12-4, with D possibly being TRBD1 or TRBD2 (6 bases each). The sequence came from an adult man with Graves' ophthalmopathy. Sequencing was performed on peripheral blood. For the CDR3, the DNA is TGTGCCAGCAGTCCTGTCTACGGGGGCGGGGAGACCCAGTACTTC. Protein sequence: CASSPVYGGGETQYF.